This T cell receptor (beta chain) stems from a study of regulatory T cells in long-lasting Graves disease (dated by TCRdb to the early 2020s). For context, the study as a whole: Antithyroid drugs had been taken for less than 3 months by newly diagnosed Graves' disease patients. This study used TCR sequencing and RNA sequencing of peripheral blood to compare persistent Graves' disease patients against newly diagnosed Graves' disease patients. The study took place in China and was registered as a clinical trial. A total of roughly 33 samples were covered by TCR sequencing, comprising about 13 persistent and around 20 newly diagnosed Graves' disease patients. What the study reported, not specific to this receptor: Persistent disease showed preferential use of TRBV28, TRBJ1-2 and TRBJ2-5, whereas newly diagnosed disease favored TRBV20-1 and TRBJ2-1. Because the primary lesion, thyroid tissue, could not be accessed, the study looked at peripheral blood alone. Persistent patients shared more public clonotypes among themselves (around 2,500) than newly diagnosed patients did (approximately 970). Sequencing and analysis were limited to the TCR beta chain. Persistent Graves' disease patients showed lower TCR Shannon entropy and fewer highly expanded clones than newly diagnosed patients, suggesting clonal expansion. The authors noted that the small sample size was a limitation that may lower accuracy.

This sample's time point label indicates: newly diagnosed GD, antithyroid drugs for less than 3 months. For both TCR sequencing and RNA sequencing, RNA was extracted from PBMCs using TRIzol. Graves' disease was diagnosed according to American Thyroid Association guidelines. Recruitment of patients was carried out at an endocrinology department in Xi'an, China. From each patient, around 9.3 milliliters of peripheral blood was collected into an EDTA anticoagulant tube. Ficoll Paque Plus density gradient separation was used to isolate PBMCs, and no additional T cell sorting was done. An Agilent 2100 Bioanalyzer and agarose gel were used to check RNA quality, and a NanoDrop 2000 was used to measure RNA concentration. This clonotype occurred many times. No cognate antigen has been identified for it. It has no much larger one-base neighbor in the sample; base qualities were not kept. The CDR3 measures 13 amino acids from cysteine to phenylalanine. The read is trimmed to its CDR3 DNA, 39 bases read in frame from base 1. From a lookup of the germline V gene (reference sequence), CDR1 and CDR2 are LNHDA and SQIVND. Trimming at the junction amounts to 5 bases on V and 7 bases on J, and the germline ends lie 15 bases apart.

Libraries were constructed by multiplex PCR. The reads were generated on an Illumina HiSeq 4000. iRepertoire HTBI primers and Arm-PCR amplification of CDR3 regions were used to construct TCR beta libraries. Before sequencing, the PCR products underwent gel purification. In the authors' own workflow: Gene usage analysis of CDR3 amino acid clonotypes relied on the roughly 67 TRBV and about 15 TRBJ segments identified across samples. COPE and FqMerger were used to merge the filtered high-quality paired reads into contigs. Contigs were aligned with BLAST to IMGT TRBV, TRBD and TRBJ reference genes, and CDR3 was defined per IMGT. Any clonotype with a frequency above 0.1% was classified as a highly expanded clone. Shannon entropy was used to measure repertoire diversity, and the Gini coefficient was used to measure V-J evenness. A clonotype was considered public if more than one individual shared it. TCRdb reworked the public reads: Q25 trimming with fastp, MiXCR clone assembly, productive beta chains retained. Rows are combined by CDR3 protein, so each entry shows the most common genes and DNA. What appears here as the V and J calls and clone size reflects TCRdb's work, not the paper's. The table for this sample lists about 520,000 distinct CDR3 sequences; around 12% of them were counted only once. The ten largest clones represent approximately 9% of the sample.

These data were also filed under a second study, of T cells in Graves' hyperthyroidism and ophthalmopathy. As noted in the second study: A patient counted as having stable Graves' hyperthyroidism if no progression to ophthalmopathy occurred over 18 months of follow-up. Hyperthyroidism patients were newly diagnosed, with disease duration under 2 months, and aged 18 to 65 years. Patients with uncontrolled infections, other autoimmune diseases, pregnancy or lactation were excluded. Diagnoses relied on clinical symptoms, serum thyroxine and TRAb, thyroid ultrasound and orbital computed tomography. The first round of RT-PCR for the TCR CDR3 was performed with the HTBI primer set and the Qiagen OneStep RT-PCR kit. Most expanded thyroid clonotypes (frequency above 0.001) were also detected in blood, suggesting blood repertoires may reflect thyroid immune responses. In cross-validation, a model built on a 13 V-J signature told ophthalmopathy apart from stable hyperthyroidism with over 85% sensitivity and roughly 81% specificity, and in testing the same model reached 80%/75%. In validation, progression to ophthalmopathy was predicted by the model with 65% to 71% sensitivity and roughly 76% specificity, a median of about 6.4 months before onset. To identify TCR V-J signatures that set the groups apart, the researchers used a discovery cohort of about a hundred patients, made up of about 44 with Graves' ophthalmopathy and about 60 with stable Graves' hyperthyroidism. An independent validation cohort of around 19 hyperthyroidism patients and roughly 16 patients who later progressed to ophthalmopathy tested prospective prediction of ophthalmopathy. The roughly 94 discovery patients were randomly divided into training and test sets at a 7:3 ratio. In addition, the study compared T-cell repertoires in thyroid tissue and in blood from a handful of Graves' hyperthyroidism patients. After sampling, hyperthyroidism patients received methimazole starting at 30 mg daily, and ophthalmopathy patients received high-dose intravenous methylprednisolone. Libraries were constructed in a second round of multiplex PCR, after which size selection and purification were carried out. Libraries were sequenced paired-end with 100 bp reads on an Illumina HiSeq2000. SOAPnuke was used to process the raw data, throwing out any read that contained adapters or uncalled bases, had a mean Phred below 15, or lacked an exact constant-primer or identifier match. COPE v1.2.5 was used to merge the high-quality paired reads, and each unique nucleotide sequence was defined as a clonotype. Clonotypes were aligned to IMGT TRBV, TRBD and TRBJ reference segments using MiTCR v1.1. Analysis was restricted to V-J combinations with a frequency above 0.0001, which covered roughly 99% of repertoires. A TCS score was defined as the ratio of F50 (clonal expansion) to E x V (chaos), with BLOSUM62-based TCRdist applied between CDR3 peptides within each V-J. Welch's t-statistics and random forest reduced 500 to 650 V-J features to under 15, which were used in a naive Bayes classifier (R e1071). Sample size was not statistically predetermined, and blinding of investigators to group allocation was not performed. The paper reports TCR Vbeta CDR3 sequencing of 140 or so peripheral blood samples: around 45 ophthalmopathy, about 75 hyperthyroidism and some 17 progressor patients.

The receptor's source is a woman aged 25 to 39 with Graves disease. Donor details come from another sample of the same person, matched by shared clones. Sequences were derived from peripheral blood mononuclear cells (PBMCs), sampled at new diagnosis, from a patient treated with antithyroid drugs. This chain is built from TRBV19 and TRBJ2-7; the D gene is possibly TRBD1, with 6 bases matching. The nucleotide sequence is TGTGCCAGTAGTCCCCGAGGGACAAGAGAGCAGTACTTC. Translated, it gives CASSPRGTREQYF.